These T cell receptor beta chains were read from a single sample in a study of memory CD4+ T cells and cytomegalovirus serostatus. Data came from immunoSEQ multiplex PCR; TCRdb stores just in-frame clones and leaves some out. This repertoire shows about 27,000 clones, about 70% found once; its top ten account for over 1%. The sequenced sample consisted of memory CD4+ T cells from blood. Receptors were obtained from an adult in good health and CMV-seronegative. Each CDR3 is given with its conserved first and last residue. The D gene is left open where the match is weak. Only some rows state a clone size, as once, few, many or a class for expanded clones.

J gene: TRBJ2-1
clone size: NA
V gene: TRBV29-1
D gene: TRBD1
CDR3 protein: CSVLQGVYNEQFF
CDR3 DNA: TGCAGCGTTCTACAGGGGGTGTACAATGAGCAGTTCTTC

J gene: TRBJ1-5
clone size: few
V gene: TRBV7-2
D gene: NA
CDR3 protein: CASSLDGQINQPQHF
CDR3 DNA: TGTGCCAGCAGCTTAGATGGACAGATAAATCAGCCCCAGCATTTT

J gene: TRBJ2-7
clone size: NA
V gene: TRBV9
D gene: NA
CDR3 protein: CASSVDQGPAGQYF
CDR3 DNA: TGTGCCAGCAGCGTAGACCAGGGGCCCGCCGGGCAGTACTTC

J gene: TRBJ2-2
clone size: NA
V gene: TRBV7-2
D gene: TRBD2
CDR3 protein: CASSAGLAGGFGELFF
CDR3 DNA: TGTGCCAGCAGCGCGGGACTAGCGGGAGGGTTCGGGGAGCTGTTTTTT

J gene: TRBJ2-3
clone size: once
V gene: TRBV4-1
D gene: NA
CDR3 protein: CASSQAGADTQYF
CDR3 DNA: TGCGCCAGCAGCCAGGCCGGGGCAGATACGCAGTATTTT

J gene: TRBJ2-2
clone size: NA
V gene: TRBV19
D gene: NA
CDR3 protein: CASEGMTGELFF
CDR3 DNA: TGTGCCAGTGAGGGGATGACTGGGGAGCTGTTTTTT

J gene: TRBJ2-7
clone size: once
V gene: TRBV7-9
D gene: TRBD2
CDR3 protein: CASSAAGTSGSYEQYF
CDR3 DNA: TGTGCCAGCAGCGCTGCCGGGACTAGCGGCTCCTACGAGCAGTACTTC

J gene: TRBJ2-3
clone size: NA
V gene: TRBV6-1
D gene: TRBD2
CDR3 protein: CASSEGGRGDTQYF
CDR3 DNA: TGTGCCAGCAGTGAGGGCGGGAGAGGAGATACGCAGTATTTT

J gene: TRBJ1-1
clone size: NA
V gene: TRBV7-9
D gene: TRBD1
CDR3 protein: CASSSGQGKAFF
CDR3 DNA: TGTGCCAGCAGTTCGGGACAGGGGAAAGCTTTCTTT

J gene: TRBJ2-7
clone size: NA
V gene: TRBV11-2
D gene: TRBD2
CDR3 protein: CASSLRRREQYEQYF
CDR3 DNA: TGTGCCAGCAGCTTACGGAGGCGGGAGCAGTACGAGCAGTACTTC

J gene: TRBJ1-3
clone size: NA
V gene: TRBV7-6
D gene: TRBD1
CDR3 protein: CASRGTGVGNTIYF
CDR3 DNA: TGTGCCAGCAGAGGAACAGGGGTCGGAAACACCATATATTTT

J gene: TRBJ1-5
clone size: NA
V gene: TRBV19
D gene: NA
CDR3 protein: CASRAGRTNQPQHF
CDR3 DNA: TGTGCCAGTCGGGCAGGGCGAACGAATCAGCCCCAGCATTTT

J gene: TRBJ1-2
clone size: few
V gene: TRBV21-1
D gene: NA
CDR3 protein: CASSLRRIVGYTF
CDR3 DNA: TGTGCCAGCAGCTTACGGAGGATAGTTGGCTACACCTTC

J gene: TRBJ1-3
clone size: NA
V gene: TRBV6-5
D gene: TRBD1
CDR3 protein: CASSAPNRGRNTIYF
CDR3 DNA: TGTGCCAGCAGCGCTCCCAACAGGGGGAGAAACACCATATATTTT

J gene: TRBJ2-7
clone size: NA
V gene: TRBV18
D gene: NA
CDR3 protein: CASSPTPGTREQYF
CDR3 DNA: TGTGCCAGCTCACCAACCCCGGGAACTCGCGAGCAGTACTTC

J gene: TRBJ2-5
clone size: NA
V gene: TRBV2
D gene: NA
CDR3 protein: CASSGGVTQYF
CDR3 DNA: TGTGCCAGCAGTGGAGGGGTGACCCAGTACTTC

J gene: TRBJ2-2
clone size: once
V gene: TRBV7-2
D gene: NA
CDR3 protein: CASSPWLAANTGELFF
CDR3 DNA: TGTGCCAGCAGCCCCTGGCTGGCGGCGAACACCGGGGAGCTGTTTTTT

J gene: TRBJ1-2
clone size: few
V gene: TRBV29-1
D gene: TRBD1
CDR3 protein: CSVTDRAGYGYTF
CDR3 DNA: TGCAGCGTGACTGACAGGGCCGGCTATGGCTACACCTTC

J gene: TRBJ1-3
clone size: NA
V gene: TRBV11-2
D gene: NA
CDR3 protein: CASSLAGPGAGNTIYF
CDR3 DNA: TGTGCCAGCAGCTTAGCGGGTCCTGGAGCTGGAAACACCATATATTTT

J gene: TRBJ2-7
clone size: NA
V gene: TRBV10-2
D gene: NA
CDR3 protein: CASNRQITYEQYF
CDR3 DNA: TGCGCCAGCAATAGACAGATTACCTACGAGCAGTACTTC

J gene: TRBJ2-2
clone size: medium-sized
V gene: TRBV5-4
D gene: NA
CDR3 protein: CASSLVATGELFF
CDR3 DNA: TGTGCCAGCAGCTTGGTAGCGACCGGGGAGCTGTTTTTT

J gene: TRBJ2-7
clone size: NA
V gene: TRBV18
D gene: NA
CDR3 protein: CASSPRQSVSSYEQYF
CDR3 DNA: TGTGCCAGCTCACCAAGACAGTCCGTCAGCTCCTACGAGCAGTACTTC

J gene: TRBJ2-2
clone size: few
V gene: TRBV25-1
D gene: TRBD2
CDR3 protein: CASSPAGVGTGELFF
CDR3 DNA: TGTGCCAGCAGTCCAGCGGGAGTCGGGACCGGGGAGCTGTTTTTT

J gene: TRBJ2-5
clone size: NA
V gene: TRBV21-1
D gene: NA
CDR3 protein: CASSKRPAGGREETQYF
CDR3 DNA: TGTGCCAGCAGCAAAAGACCCGCGGGGGGGCGGGAAGAGACCCAGTACTTC

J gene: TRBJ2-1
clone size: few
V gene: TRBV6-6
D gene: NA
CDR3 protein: CASSYNEQFF
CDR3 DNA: TGTGCCAGCAGTTACAATGAGCAGTTCTTC

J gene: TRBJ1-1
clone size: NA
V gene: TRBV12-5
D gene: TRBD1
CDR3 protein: CASGLVRGRQGTTEAFF
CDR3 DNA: TGTGCTAGTGGTTTGGTAAGGGGGCGACAGGGGACGACTGAAGCTTTCTTT

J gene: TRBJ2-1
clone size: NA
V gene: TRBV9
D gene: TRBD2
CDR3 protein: CASSKPGTSSYEQFF
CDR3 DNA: TGTGCCAGCAGTAAACCCGGGACTAGTTCCTATGAGCAGTTCTTC

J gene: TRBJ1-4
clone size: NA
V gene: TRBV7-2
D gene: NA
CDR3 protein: CASSLRTEKLFF
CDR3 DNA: TGTGCCAGCAGCTTACGGACTGAAAAACTGTTTTTT